This T cell receptor beta chain emerged from a study of Tregs in tolerant kidney transplant recipients (dated by TCRdb to the late 2010s). Describing the broader study: The transplants used related donors with nonmyeloablative bone marrow transplantation, and mixed chimerism in the human trials was transient. The study used TCRbeta sequencing to identify donor-specific regulatory T cells before combined kidney and bone marrow transplantation, then tracked those cells after transplant. On the study overall, not on this receptor specifically: The most biologically relevant and donor-specific TCRbeta repertoire appeared to be identified by expanding Tregs with activated donor B cells. Biological reproducibility was not directly addressed, though technical replication error appeared minimal. For some patients the PCR primers changed over time, which made it impossible to compare the samples from those patients at the nucleotide level. Donor-specific Treg expansion was found to exceed global Treg expansion in tolerant patients, suggesting antigen-driven rather than nonspecific expansion. The study was constrained by small patient numbers, and validation of the findings is required in larger populations and under other immunosuppression protocols.

Trimming leaves V shorter by 6 bases and J shorter by 6 bases, with the junction holding 6 bases beyond the gene matches. CDR1 and CDR2 were assigned from the germline V gene as SNHLY and FYNNEI. Including the terminal cysteine and phenylalanine, the CDR3 comprises 14 residues. Shown are 33 bases from within the CDR3, in frame from base 1. Remarks on this clone: Its antigen target is currently unknown. The read ends 3 residues before the CDR3 terminus; that terminus is restored from the germline J gene.

For TCRbeta CDR3 sequencing, genomic DNA was extracted from sorted cells using the QIAGEN DNeasy Blood and Tissue Kit. High-throughput TCRbeta CDR3 sequencing was carried out commercially through immunoSEQ, with PCR amplification with bias correction and internal controls included. In the authors' own workflow: Unique productive TCRbeta sequences were defined by CDR3 nucleotide sequence when primers matched and otherwise by CDR3 amino acid sequence together with Vbeta and Jbeta genes. To correct sorting error, sequences shared between sorted populations at a frequency ratio of 2:1 or less were removed; the rest were assigned to the higher population. A sequence was defined as donor-reactive if the sequence was expanded at least 5-fold in CFSE-low cells compared with unstimulated cells and had a frequency of at least 0.01% in CFSE-low cells. Jensen-Shannon divergence calculated on the top 100 TCRbeta sequences ranked by frequency was used to measure repertoire divergence. For any sample with multiple sequencing runs, sorting error was corrected in each run separately before the runs were pooled. As stored in TCRdb, this immuneACCESS dataset retains in-frame rearrangements with V and J assigned. A fraction of the clones does not appear; measured against another copy, unresolved V genes explain less than half of the discrepancy, and the remainder lacks a known reason. D and trimming were read from the DNA, whereas the V and J calls and clone size are those reported in that table. The record for this sample contains tens of thousands of clones. The ten most abundant clones make up around 0.91% of the sample.

According to the study, the label for this sample's time point signals: blood sample drawn before combined kidney and bone marrow transplant. Thawed PBMCs were FACS-sorted into unstimulated Tregs (CD4+CD25+CD127-), CD4+ non-Tregs (CD4+CD25-), CD4 cells and CD8 cells. The patients were a handful of recipients of combined kidney and bone marrow transplants from the ITN036ST trial, and samples were available only from these trial subjects. Healthy control blood was processed by Ficoll density gradient to PBMCs and cryopreserved; patient PBMCs were collected before and after transplant. The TCR comes from a human donor who received a combined kidney and bone marrow transplant. The chain is encoded by TRBV2 joined to TRBJ2-2, with 8 bases matching TRBD2. The sequencing here drew on CD4+ T cells from blood, taken before the transplant. The part of the CDR3 DNA that was read is TGTGCCAGCAGCCAACTGCGGGGGGCCGGGGAG. The encoded protein is CASSQLRGAGE. The whole CDR3 region reads CASSQLRGAGELFF.